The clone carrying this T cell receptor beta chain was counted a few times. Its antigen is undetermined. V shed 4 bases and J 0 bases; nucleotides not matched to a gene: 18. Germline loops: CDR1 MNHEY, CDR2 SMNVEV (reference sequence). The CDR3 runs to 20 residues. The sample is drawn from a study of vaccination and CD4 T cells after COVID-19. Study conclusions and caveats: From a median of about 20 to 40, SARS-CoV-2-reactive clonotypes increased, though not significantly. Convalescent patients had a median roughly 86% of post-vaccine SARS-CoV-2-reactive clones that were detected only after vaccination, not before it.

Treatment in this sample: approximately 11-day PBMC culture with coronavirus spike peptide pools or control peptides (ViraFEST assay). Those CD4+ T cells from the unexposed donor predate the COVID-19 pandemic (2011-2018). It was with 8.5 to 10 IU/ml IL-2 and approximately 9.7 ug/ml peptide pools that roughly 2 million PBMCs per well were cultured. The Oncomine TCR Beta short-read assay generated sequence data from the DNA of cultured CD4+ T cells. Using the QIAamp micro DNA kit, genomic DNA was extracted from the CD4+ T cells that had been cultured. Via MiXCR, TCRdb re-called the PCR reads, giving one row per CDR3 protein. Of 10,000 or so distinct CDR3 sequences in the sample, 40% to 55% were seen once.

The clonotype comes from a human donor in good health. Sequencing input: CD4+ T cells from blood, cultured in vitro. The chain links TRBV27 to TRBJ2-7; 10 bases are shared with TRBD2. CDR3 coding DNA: TGTGCCAGCAGTTCCCTACGAAGCGGGAGGGCCTCACATAGCTCCTACGAGCAGTACTTC. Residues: CASSSLRSGRASHSSYEQYF.